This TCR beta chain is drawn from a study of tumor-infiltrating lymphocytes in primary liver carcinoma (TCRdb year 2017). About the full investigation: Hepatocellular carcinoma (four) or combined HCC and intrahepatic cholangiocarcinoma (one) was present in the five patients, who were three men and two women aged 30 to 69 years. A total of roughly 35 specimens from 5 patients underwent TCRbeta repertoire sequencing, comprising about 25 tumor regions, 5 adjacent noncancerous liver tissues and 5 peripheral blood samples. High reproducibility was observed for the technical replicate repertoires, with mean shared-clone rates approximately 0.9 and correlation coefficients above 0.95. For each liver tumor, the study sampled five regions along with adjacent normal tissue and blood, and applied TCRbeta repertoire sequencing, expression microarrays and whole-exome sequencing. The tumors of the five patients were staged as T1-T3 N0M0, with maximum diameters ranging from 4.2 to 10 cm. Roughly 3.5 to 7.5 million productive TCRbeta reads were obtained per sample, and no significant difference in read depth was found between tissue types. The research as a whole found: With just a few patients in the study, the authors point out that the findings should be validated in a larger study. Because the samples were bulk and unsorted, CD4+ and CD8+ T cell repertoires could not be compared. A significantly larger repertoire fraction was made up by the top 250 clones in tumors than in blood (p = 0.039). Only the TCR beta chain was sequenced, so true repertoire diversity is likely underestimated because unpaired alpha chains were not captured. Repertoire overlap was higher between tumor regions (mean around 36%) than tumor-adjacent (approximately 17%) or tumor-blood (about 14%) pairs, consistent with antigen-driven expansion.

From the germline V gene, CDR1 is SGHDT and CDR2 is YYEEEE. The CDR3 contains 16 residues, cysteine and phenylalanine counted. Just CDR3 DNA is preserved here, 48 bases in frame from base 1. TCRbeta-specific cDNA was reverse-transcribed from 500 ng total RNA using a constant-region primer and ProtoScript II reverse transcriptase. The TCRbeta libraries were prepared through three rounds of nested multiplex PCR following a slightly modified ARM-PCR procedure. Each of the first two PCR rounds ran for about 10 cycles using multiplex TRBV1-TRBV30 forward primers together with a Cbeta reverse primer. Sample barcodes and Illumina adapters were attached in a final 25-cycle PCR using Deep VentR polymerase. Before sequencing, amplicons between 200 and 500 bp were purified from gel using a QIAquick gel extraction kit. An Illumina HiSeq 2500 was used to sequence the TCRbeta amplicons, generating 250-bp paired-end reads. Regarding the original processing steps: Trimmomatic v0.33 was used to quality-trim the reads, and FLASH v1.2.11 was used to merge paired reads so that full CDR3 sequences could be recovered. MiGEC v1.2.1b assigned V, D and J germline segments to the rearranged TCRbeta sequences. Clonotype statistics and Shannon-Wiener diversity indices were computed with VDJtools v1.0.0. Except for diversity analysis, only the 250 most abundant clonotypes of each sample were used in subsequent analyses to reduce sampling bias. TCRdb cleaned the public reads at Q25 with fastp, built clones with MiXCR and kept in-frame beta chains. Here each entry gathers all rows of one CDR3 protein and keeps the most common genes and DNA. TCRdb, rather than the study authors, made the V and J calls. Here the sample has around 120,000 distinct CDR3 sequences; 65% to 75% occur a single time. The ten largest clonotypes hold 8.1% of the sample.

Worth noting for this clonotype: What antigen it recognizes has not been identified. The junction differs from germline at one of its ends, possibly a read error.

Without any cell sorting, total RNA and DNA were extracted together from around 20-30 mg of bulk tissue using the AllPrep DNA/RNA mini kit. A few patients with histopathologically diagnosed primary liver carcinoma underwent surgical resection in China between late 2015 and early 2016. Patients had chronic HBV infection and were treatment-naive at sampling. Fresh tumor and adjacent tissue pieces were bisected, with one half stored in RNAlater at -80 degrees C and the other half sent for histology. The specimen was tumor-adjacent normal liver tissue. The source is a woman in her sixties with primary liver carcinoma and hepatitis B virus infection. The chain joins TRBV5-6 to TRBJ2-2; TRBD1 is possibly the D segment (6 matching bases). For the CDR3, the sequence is CASSTILQGSTGELFF. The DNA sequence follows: TGTGCCAGCAGCACAATATTACAGGGAAGCACTGGGGAACTGTTTTTT.